This T cell receptor beta chain is drawn from a study of beta chain features in type 1 diabetes. This CDR3 has 16 residues. Germline V gene sequence: CDR1 SGHTA, CDR2 FQGNSA. All of the isolated RNA was reverse transcribed, so expressed TCRB transcripts were sequenced. TCRdb's copy holds only in-frame clones and misses some; the assay was immunoSEQ multiplex PCR. The repertoire consists of about 400,000 clones, with 10% to 15% occurring once and the leading ten covering 0.017%. This clone was counted a few times. A read error may account for a junction end that differs from germline. The specimen sequenced was naive CD4+ T cells from blood. The source of this sequence is a man younger than 35 in good health. The chain joins TRBV7-2 to TRBJ2-1; 8 bases line up with TRBD2. The CDR3 DNA reads as TGTGCCAGCAGATTAGGACCGGGACTAGGCTACAATGAGCAGTTCTTC. Translated, it gives CASRLGPGLGYNEQFF.